This T cell receptor beta chain was sequenced during a study of blood T cell repertoires in COVID-19 (dated by TCRdb to the early 2020s). In the study overall: The collaborator samples originated in the United States, Italy and Spain and spanned the acute and convalescent phases of COVID-19. The prospective study material was composed of cDNA or gDNA derived from T cells, B-cell-depleted T cells, or PBMCs. Samples came from the ongoing ImmuneRACE study (first 160 participants) plus 1,254 subjects from 6 global collaborators. The repertoires were made available in a free public database intended to serve as a resource for research on the immune response to SARS-CoV-2. The dataset comprised deeply sampled blood TCRbeta repertoires from subjects exposed to, actively infected with, or recovered from COVID-19. Where available, HLA class I and class II types were taken from metadata supplied by the sample provider and were not determined by assay-based typing. A de-identified subject ID, COVID-19 status, age in years and sex were almost always included in the sample metadata.

To note about this clone: Its antigen remains unidentified. No per-base quality is available; no much larger clone lies one base away. This specimen includes other DNA sequences encoding the same CDR3.

Broader findings and caveats from the paper: How much clinical and demographic metadata was included differed by source and by participant, and the metadata was provided uncurated.

At one collaborating source in Seattle, patients were enrolled during active infection and were followed longitudinally through the course of disease. Each collaborating institution followed its own protocols to collect whole blood in K2EDTA tubes. Collaborator samples were shipped for TCRbeta analysis as frozen whole blood, isolated PBMCs, or DNA extracted from either sample type. CDR1 and CDR2 (KGHSH, LQKENI) derive from the germline V gene. Inclusive of the bounding cysteine and phenylalanine, the CDR3 is 14 residues long. Only the CDR3 region is kept as DNA, spanning 42 bases read in frame from base 1. V drops 2 bases and J drops 3 bases, leaving 10 bases in between. TCRbeta CDR3 regions were amplified from genomic DNA using the immunoSEQ Assay, a bias-controlled multiplex PCR. The paper's processing steps were these. The number of nucleated cells in each sample was estimated from the amplification of reference gene primers within the assay. To quantify the absolute abundance of each unique TCRbeta CDR3 rearrangement, sequence reads were collapsed and filtered. Productive Simpson clonality was computed per sample as the square root of Simpson's diversity index over productive rearrangements. The table comes from immuneACCESS by way of TCRdb, which keeps in-frame sequences with V and J called. Part of the clones is missing from these tables; in studies checked, under half for an unresolved V gene and the rest for unknown reasons. V and J calls and clone size are as listed in that table; D and trimming were resolved from the DNA. The sample profile shows around 26,000 clones; 81% of them were found once. The top ten clones comprise 2.5% of the sample.

This receptor was identified in a woman in her sixties or seventies with COVID-19, enrolled during active disease. Source material: peripheral blood. The V gene is TRBV18 and the J gene is TRBJ1-1; TRBD1 could be the D gene, as 6 bases match. The CDR3 has the sequence CASSPTGRDTEAFF. At the DNA level, the sequence is TGTGCCAGCTCACCAACAGGGAGAGACACTGAAGCTTTCTTT.